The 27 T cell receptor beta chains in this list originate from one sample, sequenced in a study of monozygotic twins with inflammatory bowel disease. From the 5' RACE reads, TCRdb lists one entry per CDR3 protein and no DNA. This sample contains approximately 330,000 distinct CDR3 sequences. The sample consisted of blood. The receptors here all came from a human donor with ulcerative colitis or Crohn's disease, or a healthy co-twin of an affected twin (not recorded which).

CDR3 sequence reads: CASSVGAGVAYEQYF. This chain joins TRBV9 and TRBJ2-7; the TCRdb D gene call, TRBD1, has no DNA to confirm it. This CDR3 contains 15 residues. Germline V gene data show CDR1 as SGDLS and CDR2 as YYNGEE.

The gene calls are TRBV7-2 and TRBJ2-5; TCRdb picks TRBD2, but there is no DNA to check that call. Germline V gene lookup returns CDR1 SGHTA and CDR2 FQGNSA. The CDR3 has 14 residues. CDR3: CASSPQAGGETQYF.

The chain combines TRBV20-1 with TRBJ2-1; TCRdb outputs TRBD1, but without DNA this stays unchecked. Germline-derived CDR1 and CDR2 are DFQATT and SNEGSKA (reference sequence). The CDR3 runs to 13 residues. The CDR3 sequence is CSASGGRRNEQFF.

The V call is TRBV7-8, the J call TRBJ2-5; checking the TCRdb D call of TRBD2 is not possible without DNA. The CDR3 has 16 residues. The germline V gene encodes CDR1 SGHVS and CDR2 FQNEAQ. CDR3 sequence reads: CASSYGTSGHQETQYF.

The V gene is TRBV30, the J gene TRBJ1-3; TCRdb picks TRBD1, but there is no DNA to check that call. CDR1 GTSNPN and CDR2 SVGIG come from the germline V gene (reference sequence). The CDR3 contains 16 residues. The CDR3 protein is CAWSGGTHLKKGAIYF.

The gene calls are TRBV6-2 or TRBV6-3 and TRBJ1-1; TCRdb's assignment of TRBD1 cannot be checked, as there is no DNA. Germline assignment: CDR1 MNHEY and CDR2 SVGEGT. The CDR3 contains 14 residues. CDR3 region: CATRMDRVLIEAFF.

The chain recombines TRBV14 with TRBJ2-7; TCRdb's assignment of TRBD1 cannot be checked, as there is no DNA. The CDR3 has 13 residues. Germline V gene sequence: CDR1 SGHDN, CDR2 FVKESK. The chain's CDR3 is CASSQETGWEQYF.

CDR3: CASSLHGYGAYNEQFF. This chain links TRBV7-9 with TRBJ2-1. CDR3 length: 16 residues. Germline CDR1 SEHNR, CDR2 FQNEAQ (reference sequence).

The CDR3 spells CATSGTGNEKLFF. J is TRBJ1-4 and V is TRBV19; TCRdb's D call, TRBD1, is unchecked because there is no DNA. This CDR3 has 13 residues. CDR1 is LNHDA, CDR2 SQIVND, per germline (reference sequence).

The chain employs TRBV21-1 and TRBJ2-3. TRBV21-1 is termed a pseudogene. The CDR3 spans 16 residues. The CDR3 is CASSKDDGRKTDTQYF.

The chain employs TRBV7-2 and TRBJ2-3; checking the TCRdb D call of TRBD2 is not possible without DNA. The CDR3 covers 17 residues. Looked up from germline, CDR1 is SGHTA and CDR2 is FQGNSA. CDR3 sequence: CASSSRTSGSFADTQYF.

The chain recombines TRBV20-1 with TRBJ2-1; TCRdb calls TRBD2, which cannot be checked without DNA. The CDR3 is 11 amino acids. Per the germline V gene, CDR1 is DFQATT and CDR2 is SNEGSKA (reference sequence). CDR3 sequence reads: CSAQTEGEQFF.

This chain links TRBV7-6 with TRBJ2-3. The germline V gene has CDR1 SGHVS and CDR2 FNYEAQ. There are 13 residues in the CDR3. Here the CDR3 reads CASSRAGTDTQYF. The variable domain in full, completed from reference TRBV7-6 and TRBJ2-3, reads GAGVSQSPRYKVTKRGQDVALRCDPISGHVSLYWYRQALGQGPEFLTYFNYEAQQDKSGLPNDRFSAERPEGSISTLTIQRTEQRDSAMYRCASSRAGTDTQYFGPGTRLTVL.

CDR3 amino acids: CAISEGLGETQYF. This rearrangement joins TRBV10-3 to TRBJ2-5. The CDR3 is made up of 13 amino acids. Per germline, CDR1 ENHRY and CDR2 SYGVKD.

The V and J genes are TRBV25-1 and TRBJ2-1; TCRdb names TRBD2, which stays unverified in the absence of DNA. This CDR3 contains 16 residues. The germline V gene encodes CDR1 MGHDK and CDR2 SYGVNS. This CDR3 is CASSDTSGSSYNEQFF.

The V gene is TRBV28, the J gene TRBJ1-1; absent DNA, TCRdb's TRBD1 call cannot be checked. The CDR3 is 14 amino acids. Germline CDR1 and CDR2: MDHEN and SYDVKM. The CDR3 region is CASSQPGRPTEAFF.

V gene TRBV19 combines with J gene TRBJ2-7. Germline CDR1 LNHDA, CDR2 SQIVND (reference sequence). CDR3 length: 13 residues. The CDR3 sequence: CASSISVPYEQYF.

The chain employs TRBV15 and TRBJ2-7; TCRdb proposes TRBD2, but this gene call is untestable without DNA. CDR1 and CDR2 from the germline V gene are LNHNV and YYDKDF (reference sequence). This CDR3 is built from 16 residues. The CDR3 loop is CATSGALGTSSYEQYF.

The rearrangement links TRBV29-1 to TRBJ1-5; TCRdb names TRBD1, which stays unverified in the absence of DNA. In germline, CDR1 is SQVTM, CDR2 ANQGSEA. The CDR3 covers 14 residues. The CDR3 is CSVGTGASNQPQHF.

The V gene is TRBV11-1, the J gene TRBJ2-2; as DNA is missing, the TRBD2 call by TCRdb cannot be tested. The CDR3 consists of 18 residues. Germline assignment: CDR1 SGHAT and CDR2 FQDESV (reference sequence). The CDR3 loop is CASSLLFQGLAHTGELFF.

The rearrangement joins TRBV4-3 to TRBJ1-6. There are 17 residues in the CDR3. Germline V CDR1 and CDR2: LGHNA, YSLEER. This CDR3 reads CASSQEIESLYNSPLHF.

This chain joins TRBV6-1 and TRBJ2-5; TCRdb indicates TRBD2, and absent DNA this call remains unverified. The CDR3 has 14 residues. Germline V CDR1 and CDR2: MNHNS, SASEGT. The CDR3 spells CATLTPGGMQTQYF.

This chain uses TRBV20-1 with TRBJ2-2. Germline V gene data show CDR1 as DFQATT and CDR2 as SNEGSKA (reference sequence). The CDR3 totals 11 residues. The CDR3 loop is CSARSTGELFF.

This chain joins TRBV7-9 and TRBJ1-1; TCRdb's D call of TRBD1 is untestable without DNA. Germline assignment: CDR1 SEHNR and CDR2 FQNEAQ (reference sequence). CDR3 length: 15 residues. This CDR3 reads CASSSRQVVNTEAFF.

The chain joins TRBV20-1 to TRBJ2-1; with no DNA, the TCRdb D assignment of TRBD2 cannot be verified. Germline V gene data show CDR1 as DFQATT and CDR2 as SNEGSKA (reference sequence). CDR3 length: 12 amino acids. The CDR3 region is CSAPKRGDEQFF.

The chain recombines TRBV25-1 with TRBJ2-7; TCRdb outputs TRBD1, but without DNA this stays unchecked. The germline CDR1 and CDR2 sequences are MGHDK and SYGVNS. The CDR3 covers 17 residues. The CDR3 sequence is CASSASKGGDLWYEQYF.

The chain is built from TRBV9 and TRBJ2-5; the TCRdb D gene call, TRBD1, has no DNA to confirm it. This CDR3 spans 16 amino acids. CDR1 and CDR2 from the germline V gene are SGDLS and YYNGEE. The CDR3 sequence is CASSSWDGNLQETQYF. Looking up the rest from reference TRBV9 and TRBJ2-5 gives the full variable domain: DSGVTQTPKHLITATGQRVTLRCSPRSGDLSVYWYQQSLDQGLQFLIQYYNGEERAKGNILERFSAQQFPDLHSELNLSSLELGDSALYFCASSSWDGNLQETQYFGPGTRLLVL.